The present entry profiles one T cell receptor (beta chain) with its context. The V and J ends lost 6 bases and 12 bases respectively, with 14 bases between them. This CDR3 is 10 amino acids long. Germline V gene data show CDR1 as DFQATT and CDR2 as SNEGSKA (reference sequence). The sample is drawn from a study of blood T cells in healthy people across ages. The second PCR ran about 6 to 11 cycles with a sample-barcoded 5' primer and J-beta primers. Through a template-switch adaptor with 12 random nucleotides, each cDNA molecule received a tag. TCRdb used MiXCR to reprocess the 5' RACE reads, holding one entry per CDR3 protein. The sample gives about 1.8 million distinct CDR3 sequences, 49% of which show up once; approximately 2.1% is in the top ten.

The sequencing sample was made of blood. This clonotype was obtained from a woman between 40 and 55 years old in good health. V usage is TRBV20-1 and J usage is TRBJ1-1, with a possible D match to TRBD1 (5 bases). The CDR3 region is CSAGRGAPFF. The CDR3 DNA follows: TGCAGTGCCGGTAGGGGCGCACCTTTCTTT.